The 19 T cell receptor beta chains listed next were all sequenced from one sample in a study of T cell repertoires in cytomegalovirus infection. TCRdb recomputed calls from the reads with MiXCR, one row per CDR3 protein. Here the sample spans hundreds of thousands of distinct CDR3 sequences, 15% to 20% being singletons. Sample: PBMCs. All receptors come from a human donor in good health (CMV status not recorded). Some clones in this sample may be carry-over from other donors' samples.

J is TRBJ2-1 and V is TRBV6-2 or TRBV6-3; tentative D call: TRBD1 (5 bases). Germline CDR1 and CDR2: MNHEY and SVGEGT. V lost 8 bases, J lost 13 bases, and 21 bases lay in between. CDR3 length: 13 residues. CDR3 sequence reads: CASGRVPHQEQFF. CDR3 in DNA: TGTGCCAGCGGCAGGGTACCCCACCAAGAACAGTTCTTC.

In this sample, this clonotype turned up many times. The rearrangement uses TRBV7-8 and TRBJ2-5; D unresolved. The CDR3 totals 11 residues. Trimming removed 0 bases from V and 5 bases from J, with 1 base in between. Germline V CDR1 and CDR2: SGHVS, FQNEAQ. The CDR3 spells CASSLAETQYF. The CDR3 bases are TGTGCCAGCAGCTTAGCTGAGACCCAGTACTTC.

This clonotype was seen repeatedly, ten times or more. V is TRBV7-6 and J is TRBJ2-5; D is perhaps TRBD2 (5 bases). The CDR3 runs 16 residues. Germline V gene sequence: CDR1 SGHVS, CDR2 FNYEAQ. V was pared by 5 bases and J by 2 bases, with 18 bases between. For the CDR3, the DNA is TGTGCCAGCAGCGCATCAATGGGCCGGGGACAAGAGACCCAGTACTTC. Translated: CASSASMGRGQETQYF. The full variable domain, with the rest looked up from reference TRBV7-6 and TRBJ2-5, is GAGVSQSPRYKVTKRGQDVALRCDPISGHVSLYWYRQALGQGPEFLTYFNYEAQQDKSGLPNDRFSAERPEGSISTLTIQRTEQRDSAMYRCASSASMGRGQETQYFGPGTRLLVL.

This clonotype appeared many times. The chain carries TRBV7-2 and TRBJ2-1; the D is unclear. Germline V gene data show CDR1 as SGHTA and CDR2 as FQGNSA. Trimming cost V 5 bases and J 2 bases, with 4 bases left between them. The CDR3 has 12 amino acids. The CDR3 DNA reads as TGTGCCAGCAGCCCCGCCTACAATGAGCAGTTCTTC. Translating gives CASSPAYNEQFF.

For this clonotype: The conserved final phenylalanine or tryptophan is absent from the CDR3, which likely points to a read error. The chain uses TRBV12-3 or TRBV12-4 and TRBJ1-5; the D is unclear. The CDR3 extends over 13 amino acids. Trimming pared 2 bases from V and 5 bases from J, leaving 7 bases between. CDR3 coding DNA: TGTGCCAGCAGTTTAAGGAGAGATCAGCCCCAGCATTTA. Its protein is CASSLRRDQPQHL.

This clonotype was seen at least ten times. V and J are TRBV6-2 or TRBV6-3 and TRBJ1-1, with D unclear. The CDR3 is 16 amino acids. V was clipped by 0 bases and J by 0 bases, with 11 bases between them. Looked up from germline, CDR1 is MNHEY and CDR2 is SVGEGT. The CDR3 reads CASSYSVMGLNTEAFF. The CDR3 coding sequence is TGTGCCAGCAGTTACTCGGTTATGGGCCTGAACACTGAAGCTTTCTTT.

This sequence joins TRBV28 and TRBJ2-3, with 7 nucleotides matching TRBD2. The CDR3 extends over 11 amino acids. The V gene's germline CDR1 is MDHEN and CDR2 SYDVKM. The DNA for the CDR3 is TGTGTTGCGGGGGTTTTGGATACGCAGTATTTT. This encodes CVAGVLDTQYF.

This clonotype was seen only a few times. This chain connects TRBV19 to TRBJ1-5; D uncertain. The CDR3 extends over 14 amino acids. In germline, CDR1 is LNHDA, CDR2 SQIVND (reference sequence). V was pared by 3 bases and J by 3 bases, with 9 bases between. CDR3 in DNA: TGTGCCAGTAGTATTGCAGTCCTCAATCAGCCCCAGCATTTT. Protein sequence: CASSIAVLNQPQHF.

This clonotype was counted only a few times. The chain joins TRBV29-1 to TRBJ1-3, with D unclear. Trimming stripped 7 bases from V and 0 bases from J, with 7 bases between. CDR1 is SQVTM and CDR2 is ANQGSEA in the germline V gene. There are 12 residues in the CDR3. The CDR3 nucleotides read TGCAGCGCCCTAGTCTCTGGAAACACCATATATTTT. As protein: CSALVSGNTIYF.

The chain links TRBV4-1 to TRBJ2-7, with a weak D call TRBD2 (6 bases). Germline-derived CDR1 and CDR2 are MGHRA and YSYEKL. The CDR3 covers 15 residues. Trimming cost V 3 bases and J 7 bases, with 19 bases left between them. The CDR3, as DNA: TGCGCCAGCAGCCAGACGGGACTTAGCAACTATGAGCAGTACTTC. Its translation: CASSQTGLSNYEQYF.

The chain links TRBV29-1 to TRBJ1-2; unclear D gene. Germline-derived CDR1 and CDR2 are SQVTM and ANQGSEA. There are 13 residues in the CDR3. Between the trimmed V and J ends, which lost 0 bases and 2 bases, there was a span of 7 bases. The CDR3 loop reads CSVEERRNYGYTF. For the CDR3, the DNA is TGCAGCGTTGAAGAGCGGAGAAACTATGGCTACACCTTC.

This clonotype was observed a handful of times. The V and J genes are TRBV5-4 and TRBJ1-5; unclear D gene. The CDR3 sequence is 13 residues long. Germline loops: CDR1 SGHNT, CDR2 YYREEE (reference sequence). Trimming removed 0 bases from V and 5 bases from J, with 6 bases in between. The CDR3, as DNA: TGTGCCAGCAGCTTGGACAGTCATCAGCCCCAGCATTTT. Translation: CASSLDSHQPQHF.

There are a few counts of this clonotype. The chain is built from TRBV7-8 and TRBJ2-7; D gene uncertain. The CDR3 is 15 residues long. Germline assignment: CDR1 SGHVS and CDR2 FQNEAQ. Trimming took 2 bases from V and 0 from J, leaving 11 bases between them. The DNA for the CDR3 is TGTGCCAGCAGCTTATTATATTTGAACTCCTACGAGCAGTACTTC. Its translation is CASSLLYLNSYEQYF.

This clonotype was recorded many times. This rearrangement joins TRBV7-2 to TRBJ1-5; D is unclear. V lost 5 bases to trimming and J lost 9 bases, with 17 bases between them. This CDR3 is built from 14 residues. From germline, CDR1 is SGHTA and CDR2 FQGNSA. The CDR3 region is CASSPSRNGRPQHF. In DNA, the CDR3 is TGTGCCAGCAGCCCCAGTCGTAACGGCCGGCCCCAGCATTTT.

The sample holds many counts of this clonotype. This chain's CDR3 is CASSLEAGFYLHF. CDR3 bases: TGTGCCAGCAGCTTGGAGGCGGGGTTCTACCTCCACTTT. The chain carries TRBV7-2 and TRBJ1-6; D is unresolved. The germline V and J ends were trimmed by 3 bases and 15 bases, with 15 bases remaining between them. The germline CDR1 and CDR2 sequences are SGHTA and FQGNSA. The CDR3 runs to 13 residues.

As to this clonotype: Germline and junction disagree at one end, which may indicate a read error. This chain joins TRBV7-6 and TRBJ2-1, with 9 bases fitting TRBD2. Germline-derived CDR1 and CDR2 are SGHVS and FNYEAQ. The CDR3 consists of 14 residues. The CDR3 DNA reads as TGTGCCAGCAGCTTTAGCGGGAGCTACAATGAGCAGATCTTC. This sequence encodes CASSFSGSYNEQIF.

This clonotype was seen at least ten times. The gene calls are TRBV7-2 and TRBJ2-7; TRBD1 matches 9 bases. This CDR3 comprises 15 residues. Germline loops: CDR1 SGHTA, CDR2 FQGNSA. J lost 4 bases, V lost 1 base, and 5 bases had no gene match. The CDR3 nucleotides are TGTGCCAGCAGCTTAGTCACAGGGGGCGCGTACGAGCAGTACTTC. Its protein product is CASSLVTGGAYEQYF.

The chain recombines TRBV10-3 with TRBJ2-1, with D perhaps matching TRBD2 (6 bases). Trimming removed 10 bases at V and 6 bases at J, with 10 bases between. Germline lookup yields CDR1 ENHRY and CDR2 SYGVKD. This CDR3 spans 11 amino acids. The CDR3 loop reads CATLRGNEQFF. The CDR3 DNA reads TGTGCCACCCTGCGGGGCAATGAGCAGTTCTTC.

V and J are TRBV2 and TRBJ2-7; D is possibly TRBD1 (5 bases). CDR3 length: 11 residues. Trimming stripped 8 bases from V and 4 bases from J, with 9 bases between. CDR1 is SNHLY and CDR2 is FYNNEI in the germline V gene. CDR3: CASQGLYEQYF. CDR3 coding DNA: TGTGCCAGCCAGGGTCTTTACGAGCAGTACTTC.